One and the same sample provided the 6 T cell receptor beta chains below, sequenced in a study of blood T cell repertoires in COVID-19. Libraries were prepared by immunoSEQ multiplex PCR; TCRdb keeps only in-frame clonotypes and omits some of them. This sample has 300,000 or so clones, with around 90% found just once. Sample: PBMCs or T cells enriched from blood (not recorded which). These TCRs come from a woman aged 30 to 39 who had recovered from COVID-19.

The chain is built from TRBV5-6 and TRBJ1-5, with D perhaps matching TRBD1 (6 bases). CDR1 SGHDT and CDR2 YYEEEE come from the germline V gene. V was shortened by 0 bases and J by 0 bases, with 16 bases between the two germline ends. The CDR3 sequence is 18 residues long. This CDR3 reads CASSLALRGTNSNQPQHF. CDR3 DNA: TGTGCCAGCAGCTTGGCCTTAAGGGGGACAAATAGCAATCAGCCCCAGCATTTT.

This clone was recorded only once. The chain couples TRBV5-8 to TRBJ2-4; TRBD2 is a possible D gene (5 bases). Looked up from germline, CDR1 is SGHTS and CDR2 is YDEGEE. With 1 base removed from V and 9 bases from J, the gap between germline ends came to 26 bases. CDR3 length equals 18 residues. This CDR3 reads CASSLFSFGIRGMSIQYF. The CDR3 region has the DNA TGTGCCAGCAGCTTGTTTTCTTTTGGGATTAGAGGGATGAGCATTCAGTACTTC.

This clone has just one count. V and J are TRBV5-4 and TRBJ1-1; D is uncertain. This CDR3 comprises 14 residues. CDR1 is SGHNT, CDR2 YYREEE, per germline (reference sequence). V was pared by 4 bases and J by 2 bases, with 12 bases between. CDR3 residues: CASSKPGGNTEAFF. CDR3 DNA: TGTGCCAGCAGCAAACCCGGAGGAAACACTGAAGCTTTCTTT.

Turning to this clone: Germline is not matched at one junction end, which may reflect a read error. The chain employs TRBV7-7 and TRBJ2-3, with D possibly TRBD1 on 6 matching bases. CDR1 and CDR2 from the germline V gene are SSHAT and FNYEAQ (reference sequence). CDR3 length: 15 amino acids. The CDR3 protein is CASSLGTGRTDTQYF. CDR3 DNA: TGTGCTAGCAGCTTAGGAACAGGGCGCACAGATACGCAGTATTTT.

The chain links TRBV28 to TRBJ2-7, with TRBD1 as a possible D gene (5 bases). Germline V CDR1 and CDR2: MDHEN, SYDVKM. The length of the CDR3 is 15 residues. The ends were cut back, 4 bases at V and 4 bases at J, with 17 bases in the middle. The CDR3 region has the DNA TGTGCCAGCAGTTCTGGACAATCTCCGCTTTACGAGCAGTACTTC. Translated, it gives CASSSGQSPLYEQYF.

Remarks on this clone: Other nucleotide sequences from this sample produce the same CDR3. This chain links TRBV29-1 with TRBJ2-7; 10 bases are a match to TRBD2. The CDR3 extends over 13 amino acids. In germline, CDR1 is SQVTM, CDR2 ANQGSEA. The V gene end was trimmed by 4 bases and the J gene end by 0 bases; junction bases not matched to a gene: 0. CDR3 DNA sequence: TGCAGCGTTGGGACTAGCGGCTCCTACGAGCAGTACTTC. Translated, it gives CSVGTSGSYEQYF.